What follows are 17 T cell receptor beta chains derived from one specimen sequenced in a study of CD8 T cells in ankylosing spondylitis. Study-level findings and limits: Characteristic, it appeared, of ankylosing spondylitis blood was a TCR beta motif of fewer than 10 highly homologous variants.

Their target antigens are unknown. Each CDR3 protein is one row after TCRdb ran MiXCR on the 5' RACE reads. In the table there are 330,000 or so distinct CDR3 sequences, approximately 8.2% of which are singletons. Sequenced input: blood, either unsorted or a sorted T cell fraction (not recorded which). The receptors stem from a male donor with ankylosing spondylitis.

This clonotype was found many times. This chain joins TRBV5-1 and TRBJ2-7; D ambiguous. The CDR3 sequence is 10 residues long. CDR1 and CDR2 (germline): SGHRS, YFSETQ. Trimming removed 3 bases at V and 3 bases at J, with 1 base between. CDR3: CASSYYEQYF. As DNA, the CDR3 is TGCGCCAGCAGCTACTACGAGCAGTACTTC.

This clonotype was observed a handful of times. The chain uses TRBV15 and TRBJ2-3; TRBD2 matches 10 bases. The CDR3 spans 18 residues. J was trimmed by 4 bases and V by 3 bases; bases with no gene match: 13. Germline CDR1 LNHNV, CDR2 YYDKDF (reference sequence). CDR3 sequence reads: CATSSLLAGTLGADTQYF. The CDR3 DNA is TGTGCCACCAGCAGCCTACTAGCGGGAACCCTTGGGGCAGATACGCAGTATTTT. The full variable domain, with the rest looked up from reference TRBV15 and TRBJ2-3, is DAMVIQNPRYQVTQFGKPVTLSCSQTLNHNVMYWYQQKSSQAPKLLFHYYDKDFNNEADTPDNFQSRRPNTSFCFLDIRSPGLGDTAMYLCATSSLLAGTLGADTQYFGPGTRLTVL.

V is TRBV27 and J is TRBJ2-7; 7 bases fit TRBD2. V lost 7 bases to trimming and J lost 6 bases; unmatched junction nucleotides: 6. This CDR3 has 12 amino acids. The germline gives CDR1 MNHEY, CDR2 SMNVEV (reference sequence). CDR3 DNA sequence: TGTGCCAGCACGAGCGGGAATAGCGAGCAGTACTTC. It yields the protein CASTSGNSEQYF.

The sample holds many counts of this clonotype. V is TRBV5-1 and J is TRBJ1-1; D gene ambiguous. This CDR3 is built from 15 residues. Per germline, CDR1 SGHRS and CDR2 YFSETQ. The ends were cut back, 1 base at V and 1 base at J, with 11 bases in the middle. CDR3 bases: TGCGCCAGCAGCTTGATACTGAACCAGAACACTGAAGCTTTCTTT. The encoded protein is CASSLILNQNTEAFF.

This clonotype was picked up a small number of times. V gene TRBV29-1 combines with J gene TRBJ1-1; no definite D call. Per germline, CDR1 SQVTM and CDR2 ANQGSEA. The CDR3 sequence is 13 residues long. The germline V and J ends were trimmed by 6 bases and 5 bases, with 16 bases remaining between them. The CDR3 DNA reads as TGCAGCGTCGGAAGTGGAGGGCCGACTGAAGCTTTCTTT. This sequence encodes CSVGSGGPTEAFF.

CDR3 residues: CASSSGQGVWTGELFF. CDR3 nucleotide sequence: TGTGCCAGCAGCTCGGGACAGGGGGTTTGGACCGGGGAGCTGTTTTTT. The gene calls are TRBV11-2 and TRBJ2-2; the match to TRBD1 covers 11 bases. J was trimmed by 5 bases and V by 4 bases; bases with no gene match: 6. CDR1 is SGHAT, CDR2 FQNNGV, per germline. The CDR3 totals 16 residues.

The rearrangement links TRBV20-1 to TRBJ2-5; 8 positions match TRBD2. The CDR3 totals 15 residues. Germline-derived CDR1 and CDR2 are DFQATT and SNEGSKA (reference sequence). J lost 5 bases, V lost 6 bases, and 14 bases had no gene match. Written as DNA, the CDR3 is TGCAGTGCCGAAAAGGCCGGGAGGGCCTACGAGACCCAGTACTTC. It codes for CSAEKAGRAYETQYF.

This clonotype was recorded many times. V usage is TRBV7-9 and J usage is TRBJ2-1, with TRBD1 as a possible D gene (6 bases). Trimming removed 5 bases from V and 8 bases from J, with 10 bases in between. Germline V gene data show CDR1 as SEHNR and CDR2 as FQNEAQ (reference sequence). This CDR3 has 12 amino acids. CDR3 DNA: TGTGCCAGCAGCGCCAGGGGTGATGAGCAGTTCTTC. Protein product: CASSARGDEQFF.

The rearrangement uses TRBV7-2 and TRBJ1-5; D not resolved. Germline V CDR1 and CDR2: SGHTA, FQGNSA. V was clipped by 8 bases and J by 5 bases, with 19 bases between them. The CDR3 runs 15 residues. The CDR3 DNA is TGTGCCAGCGGATGGGCGGCGTCGTCCCATCAGCCCCAGCATTTT. It specifies CASGWAASSHQPQHF.

There are a few counts of this clonotype. This chain uses TRBV20-1 with TRBJ1-2; TRBD1 matches at 8 bases. This CDR3 spans 15 amino acids. The V and J ends lost 3 bases and 7 bases, in that order; junction bases with no gene match: 13. Germline CDR1 is DFQATT and CDR2 is SNEGSKA (reference sequence). The CDR3 sequence is CSASMTQGGTGGYTF. In nucleotides, the CDR3 is TGCAGTGCTAGTATGACACAGGGGGGTACGGGTGGCTACACCTTC.

In its sample, this clonotype was seen a few times. The chain carries TRBV7-3 and TRBJ2-3; 7 bases agree with TRBD1. Germline loops: CDR1 SGHTA, CDR2 FQGTGA. V dropped 1 base and J dropped 1; count of bases not matched to a gene: 5. This CDR3 comprises 16 residues. CDR3 in DNA: TGTGCCAGCAGCTTAAGAGGGGGCATGGGCACAGATACGCAGTATTTT. The encoded protein is CASSLRGGMGTDTQYF.

In this sample, this clonotype turned up once. The chain is built from TRBV4-1 and TRBJ2-7; 8 bases fit TRBD1. CDR3 size: 15 residues. With 1 base clipped from V and 5 bases from J, the junction kept 7 bases outside the gene matches. CDR1 is MGHRA, CDR2 YSYEKL, per germline. The CDR3 protein is CASSQVGRGRHEQYF. The CDR3 bases are TGCGCCAGCAGCCAAGTTGGCAGGGGGCGCCACGAGCAGTACTTC.

The chain carries TRBV11-3 and TRBJ2-1; 10 bases match TRBD2. Germline CDR1 is SGHNT and CDR2 is YENEEA. V gave up 4 bases and J gave up 9 bases; unmatched junction bases: 9. The CDR3 covers 15 residues. For the CDR3, the DNA is TGTGCCAGCAGCTCCCTAGCGGGAGCTGGTGGTGAGCAGTTCTTC. Amino acids: CASSSLAGAGGEQFF.

This chain connects TRBV7-9 to TRBJ2-7; 10 nucleotides align to TRBD2. The CDR3 loop spans 17 amino acids. Germline V gene sequence: CDR1 SEHNR, CDR2 FQNEAQ (reference sequence). V was clipped by 5 bases and J by 3 bases; unmatched bases: 13. CDR3: CASSTLRRTSGYYEQYF. The CDR3 region has the DNA TGTGCCAGCAGCACCCTCCGCCGGACTAGCGGTTACTACGAGCAGTACTTC.

This clonotype was seen a few times. This chain uses TRBV20-1 with TRBJ2-1, with D unresolved. Germline-derived CDR1 and CDR2 are DFQATT and SNEGSKA (reference sequence). The CDR3 extends over 13 amino acids. V lost 4 bases and J lost 2, with 9 bases in between. CDR3 residues: CSATQNTYNEQFF. The CDR3 DNA reads as TGCAGTGCTACACAGAATACCTACAATGAGCAGTTCTTC.

This clonotype was detected a few times. The chain recombines TRBV7-9 with TRBJ2-7, with 7 bases that match TRBD1. CDR1 and CDR2 from the germline V gene are SEHNR and FQNEAQ (reference sequence). Trimming removed 5 bases from V and 4 bases from J; junction bases left unmatched: 8. The CDR3 has 14 residues. This CDR3 is CASSPRRDSYEQYF. DNA for the CDR3: TGTGCCAGCAGCCCCCGCCGGGACAGTTACGAGCAGTACTTC.

In this sample, this clonotype turned up many times. This rearrangement joins TRBV4-3 to TRBJ1-1, with D unresolved. The germline CDR1 and CDR2 sequences are LGHNA and YSLEER. V was trimmed by 1 base and J by 6 bases, leaving 9 bases between them. The CDR3 is made up of 13 amino acids. CDR3 protein: CASSQGLTSEAFF. DNA for the CDR3: TGCGCCAGCAGCCAAGGTCTTACTTCTGAAGCTTTCTTT.